One TCR beta chain is described in this entry. Participants with hyperthyroidism, aged 18 to 65, were newly diagnosed with under 2 months' duration. Ineligible for inclusion were patients with other autoimmune diseases, uncontrolled infections, pregnancy or lactation. Germline-derived CDR1 and CDR2 are MGHRA and YSYEKL. Trimming cost V 5 bases and J 3 bases, with 17 bases left between them. There are 15 residues in the CDR3. The source of the sample is a study of Graves' ophthalmopathy and Graves' hyperthyroidism. The TCR beta CDR3 regions underwent amplification from RNA transcripts. Second-round multiplex PCR followed a first-round RT-PCR using HTBI primers. From the multiplex PCR reads, TCRdb called clonotypes with MiXCR, one entry per CDR3 protein. This sample has more than 300,000 distinct CDR3 sequences, with over 15% found just once.

The chain recombines TRBV4-1 with TRBJ2-7, with a possible D match to TRBD2 (7 bases). Sequenced material: peripheral blood. The receptor was isolated from a woman aged 18-29 years with stable Graves' hyperthyroidism. The CDR3, as DNA: TGCGCCAGCAGCGGGGGGGCAGGGCCCTACTACGAGCAGTACTTC. Translation: CASSGGAGPYYEQYF.